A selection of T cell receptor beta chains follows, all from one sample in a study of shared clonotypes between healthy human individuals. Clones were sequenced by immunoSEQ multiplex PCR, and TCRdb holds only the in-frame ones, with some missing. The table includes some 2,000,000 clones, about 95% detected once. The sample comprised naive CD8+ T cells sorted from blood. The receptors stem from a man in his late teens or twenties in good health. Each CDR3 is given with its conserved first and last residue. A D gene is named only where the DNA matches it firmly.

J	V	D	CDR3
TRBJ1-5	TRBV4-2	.	CASSQVGTNQPQHF
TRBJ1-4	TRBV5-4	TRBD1	CASSEGQERSNEKLFF
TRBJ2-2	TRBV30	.	CAWSRAYTGELFF
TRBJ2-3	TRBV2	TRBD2	CASSRGLAGGSDTQYF
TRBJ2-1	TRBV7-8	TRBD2	CASSLVLAGNVGEQFF
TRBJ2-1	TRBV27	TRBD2	CASSSPAGGPPNEQFF
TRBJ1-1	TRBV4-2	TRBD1	CASSPRGAGGKDTEAFF
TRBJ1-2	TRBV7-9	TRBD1	CASREDRNYGYTF
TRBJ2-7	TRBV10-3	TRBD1	CAISDGQGPTYEQYF
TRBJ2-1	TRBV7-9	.	CASDGINEQFF
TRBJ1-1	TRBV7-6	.	CASSPRAHTEAFF
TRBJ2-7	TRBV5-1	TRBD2	CASSQGPSGGAYEQYF
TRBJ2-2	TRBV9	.	CASSPSGATGELFF
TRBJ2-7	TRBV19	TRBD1	CASSIRGQGKESPYEQYF
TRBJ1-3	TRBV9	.	CASSGDTNTIYF
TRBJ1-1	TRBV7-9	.	CASSQDREEVAEAFF
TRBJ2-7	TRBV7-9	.	CASSSASGTQYEQYF
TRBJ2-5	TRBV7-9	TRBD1	CASSSEDRDKTQYF
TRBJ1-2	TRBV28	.	CASIALSGQFYGYTF
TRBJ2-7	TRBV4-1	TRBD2	CASSQVAGAYEQYF
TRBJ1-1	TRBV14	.	CASSQLQGMNTEAFF
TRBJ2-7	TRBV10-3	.	CATSSDSSYEQYF